One and the same sample provided the 12 T cell receptor beta chains below, sequenced in a study of high-grade serous ovarian cancer treatment subgroups. Only in-frame clones appear in the TCRdb table, and some are missing; sequencing was by immunoSEQ multiplex PCR. The sample contains about 5,700 clones, about four fifths of which appear only once. Tumor samples were taken before definitive surgery or chemotherapy. The sequencing input was tumor tissue. The source is a human donor with high-grade serous ovarian cancer.

CDR3 residues: CASSTRDRGVPYEQYF. DNA for the CDR3: TGTGCCAGCAGCACGAGGGACAGGGGGGTTCCCTACGAGCAGTACTTC. The genes are TRBV7-9 and TRBJ2-7; 11 bases map to TRBD1. With V trimmed by 5 bases and J by 2 bases, 8 bases remained unmatched. Germline values: CDR1 SEHNR, CDR2 FQNEAQ (reference sequence). The CDR3 totals 16 residues.

The chain uses TRBV6-5 and TRBJ2-7; perhaps TRBD1 as D (6 bases). CDR1 is MNHEY, CDR2 SVGAGI, per germline. Between the trimmed V and J ends, which lost 5 bases and 7 bases, there was a span of 9 bases. The CDR3 length is 11 residues. CDR3 in amino acids: CASSTRGEQYF. The DNA of the CDR3 is TGTGCCAGCAGTACCAGGGGAGAGCAGTACTTC.

The chain employs TRBV5-4 and TRBJ2-3, with 7 bases fitting TRBD2. J gave up 0 bases and V 4 bases, and 8 bases lay outside the gene matches. The CDR3 is 16 residues long. In germline, CDR1 is SGHNT, CDR2 YYREEE (reference sequence). CDR3: CASSLSRGVSTDTQYF. The CDR3 nucleotides are TGTGCCAGCAGCCTATCTCGGGGGGTCAGCACAGATACGCAGTATTTT.

CDR3 in amino acids: CASSQGTAAKNIQYF. The CDR3 DNA sequence: TGTGCCAGCAGCCAGGGGACTGCAGCCAAAAACATTCAGTACTTC. The chain recombines TRBV5-6 with TRBJ2-4; D is possibly TRBD1 or TRBD2 (6 bases each). Trimming shortened V by 4 bases and J by 0 bases, and 11 bases separated the two germline ends. From germline, CDR1 is SGHDT and CDR2 YYEEEE. The CDR3 is made up of 15 amino acids.

This clone was seen more than once but under ten times. The rearrangement joins TRBV7-6 to TRBJ2-2, with a weak D call TRBD1 (6 bases). The V gene lost 0 bases and the J gene lost 5 bases, with 10 bases spanning the gap. In germline, CDR1 is SGHVS, CDR2 FNYEAQ. The CDR3 totals 15 residues. The DNA for the CDR3 is TGTGCCAGCAGCTTAGCCACAGGGAGTACCGGGGAGCTGTTTTTT. Translation: CASSLATGSTGELFF. The full variable domain, with the rest looked up from reference TRBV7-6 and TRBJ2-2, is GAGVSQSPRYKVTKRGQDVALRCDPISGHVSLYWYRQALGQGPEFLTYFNYEAQQDKSGLPNDRFSAERPEGSISTLTIQRTEQRDSAMYRCASSLATGSTGELFFGEGSRLTVL.

The rearrangement uses TRBV2 and TRBJ2-3; tentative D call: TRBD2 (5 bases). Looked up from germline, CDR1 is SNHLY and CDR2 is FYNNEI. The CDR3 extends over 13 amino acids. Trimming took 4 bases from V and 5 from J, leaving 10 bases between them. CDR3 region: CASSVLVGDTQYF. CDR3 bases: TGTGCCAGCAGTGTACTAGTTGGAGATACGCAGTATTTT. The whole variable domain, filled in from reference TRBV2 and TRBJ2-3, reads EPEVTQTPSHQVTQMGQEVILRCVPISNHLYFYWYRQILGQKVEFLVSFYNNEISEKSEIFDDQFSVERPDGSNFTLKIRSTKLEDSAMYFCASSVLVGDTQYFGPGTRLTVL.

The chain has TRBV10-3 and TRBJ1-2; the D is unclear. The CDR3 sequence is 13 residues long. CDR1 and CDR2 from the germline V gene are ENHRY and SYGVKD. The ends were cut back, 6 bases at V and 6 bases at J, with 14 bases in the middle. As DNA, the CDR3 is TGTGCCATCAGGGACGCACCAGAAGATGGCTACACCTTC. Translating it yields CAIRDAPEDGYTF.

V usage is TRBV5-5 and J usage is TRBJ1-2; possibly TRBD1 for D (5 bases). CDR1 and CDR2 from the germline V gene are SGHKS and YYEKEE (reference sequence). This CDR3 region has 15 residues. Trimming shortened V by 4 bases and J by 4 bases, and 17 bases separated the two germline ends. CDR3 in DNA: TGTGCCAGCAGCCTTTGGAGGGAGGGACCCTATGGCTACACCTTC. It encodes CASSLWREGPYGYTF.

The CDR3 region is CASSERGNYGYTF. In DNA, the CDR3 is TGCGCCAGCAGTGAAAGGGGGAACTATGGCTACACCTTC. The chain couples TRBV10-2 to TRBJ1-2, with D tentatively TRBD1 (6 bases). The V gene lost 3 bases and the J gene lost 2 bases, with 7 bases spanning the gap. The CDR3 length is 13 residues. The germline gives CDR1 WSHSY, CDR2 SAAADI.

V gene TRBV7-9 combines with J gene TRBJ1-1, with TRBD1 matching over 8 bases. J gave up 4 bases and V 5 bases, and 6 bases lay outside the gene matches. There are 14 residues in the CDR3. From germline, CDR1 is SEHNR and CDR2 FQNEAQ (reference sequence). For the CDR3, the DNA is TGTGCCAGCAGCCGCGGACAGGGAGGCACTGAAGCTTTCTTT. Its protein product is CASSRGQGGTEAFF.

The chain uses TRBV4-1 and TRBJ2-7; a weak D match, TRBD2 (7 bases). The V end lost 0 bases, the J end lost 4 bases, and 13 bases lay between the germline ends. Germline CDR1 MGHRA, CDR2 YSYEKL. This CDR3 is 15 amino acids long. CDR3 residues: CASSQEGGGVYEQYF. The CDR3 nucleotides read TGCGCCAGCAGCCAAGAGGGAGGGGGAGTGTACGAGCAGTACTTC.

The rearrangement links TRBV7-9 to TRBJ1-1, with 7 bases that match TRBD1. Germline V gene lookup returns CDR1 SEHNR and CDR2 FQNEAQ (reference sequence). The CDR3 loop spans 14 amino acids. The J segment lost 6 bases and the V segment lost 0 bases, leaving 4 bases of the junction unmatched. The CDR3, as DNA: TGTGCCAGCAGCTTAGCGACAGGGCGAGCTGAAGCTTTCTTT. This codes for CASSLATGRAEAFF.